The 20 T cell receptor beta chains given below trace back to one sample, sequenced in a study of blood T cells in healthy people across ages (dated by TCRdb to about 2015). The library was built by means of 5' RACE. The reads were generated on an Illumina HiSeq 2500. A second roughly 6 to 12 cycle PCR used a sample-barcoded 5' primer and a J-beta primer mix. TCRdb's own reprocessing of the public reads used fastp at Q25 and MiXCR and kept productive beta chains. Rows are unified per CDR3 protein, each entry keeping the most common DNA and genes. For this sample there are more than 900,000 distinct CDR3 sequences; roughly 28% appear just once. Approximately 10% of the sample lies in the top ten. These same data were also listed under a study on T cells of mothers and their children.

Sequenced material: blood. Receptor source: a woman aged 40 to 49 in good health.

V and J are TRBV12-3 or TRBV12-4 and TRBJ2-1; D unclear. The CDR3 sequence is 15 residues long. Trimming cost V 5 bases and J 3 bases, with 14 bases left between them. The CDR3: CASSIVMGGYNEQFF. For the CDR3, the DNA is TGTGCCAGCAGTATAGTGATGGGCGGCTACAATGAGCAGTTCTTC.

This clonotype occurred a few times. The chain links TRBV20-1 to TRBJ2-1; 7 bases align to TRBD2. The V gene's germline CDR1 is DFQATT and CDR2 SNEGSKA (reference sequence). Trimming removed 2 bases from V and 6 bases from J; junction bases left unmatched: 7. The CDR3 extends over 14 amino acids. The CDR3 is CSARSGGGTNEQFF. CDR3 DNA sequence: TGCAGTGCTAGAAGTGGGGGGGGTACCAATGAGCAGTTCTTC.

The chain employs TRBV20-1 and TRBJ1-1; D not certain. The CDR3 covers 14 residues. CDR1 is DFQATT and CDR2 is SNEGSKA in the germline V gene (reference sequence). V dropped 0 bases and J dropped 2 bases, with 10 bases sitting between them. The CDR3 sequence: CSARDGQTNTEAFF. CDR3 coding DNA: TGCAGTGCTAGAGACGGGCAGACCAACACTGAAGCTTTCTTT.

A remark on this clonotype: This clone may be a read error of a much larger clone one base away. The chain links TRBV9 to TRBJ2-3; 7 bases map to TRBD1. The CDR3 extends over 15 amino acids. The V segment lost 3 bases and the J segment 5 bases; nucleotides outside the gene matches: 9. Germline V gene lookup returns CDR1 SGDLS and CDR2 YYNGEE. CDR3 bases: TGTGCCAGCAGCGCAGACAGGGTTTCGGGAGATACGCAGTATTTT. Translation: CASSADRVSGDTQYF.

Many counts were recorded for this clonotype. This chain uses TRBV5-1 with TRBJ2-7, with a possible D match to TRBD1 (6 bases). CDR1 is SGHRS, CDR2 YFSETQ, per germline. The CDR3 loop spans 16 amino acids. V lost 0 bases, J lost 3 bases, and 16 bases lay in between. CDR3 region: CASSLAPTGQVYEQYF. The CDR3 nucleotides read TGCGCCAGCAGCTTGGCTCCAACGGGACAAGTCTACGAGCAGTACTTC.

On this clonotype itself: Compared with germline, one end of the junction differs, possibly owing to a read error. The gene calls are TRBV28 and TRBJ2-7; tentative D call: TRBD2 (6 bases). The CDR3 contains 13 residues. Germline CDR1 is MDHEN and CDR2 is SYDVKM. In nucleotides, the CDR3 is TGTACCAGCAGTTCGACTAGGATGTACGAGCGGTACTTC. This translates into CTSSSTRMYERYF.

V is TRBV20-1 and J is TRBJ2-3; D not resolved. This CDR3 has 15 residues. V was clipped by 6 bases and J by 1 base, with 17 bases between them. Germline V gene lookup returns CDR1 DFQATT and CDR2 SNEGSKA (reference sequence). The CDR3 DNA reads as TGCAGTGCGAGAAGTCGGCTGCCCGGCACAGATACGCAGTATTTT. It yields the protein CSARSRLPGTDTQYF.

The chain is built from TRBV4-1 and TRBJ2-3; D might be TRBD2 (7 bases). Germline V CDR1 and CDR2: MGHRA, YSYEKL. The CDR3 runs to 16 residues. V lost 3 bases and J lost 1, with 14 bases in between. The chain's CDR3 is CASSQPGAGGTDTQYF. In DNA, the CDR3 is TGCGCCAGCAGCCAGCCAGGGGCGGGGGGCACAGATACGCAGTATTTT.

This clonotype was observed a handful of times. The rearrangement joins TRBV24-1 to TRBJ1-4; D is possibly TRBD1 (5 bases). The CDR3 runs to 14 residues. The germline V gene encodes CDR1 KGHDR and CDR2 SFDVKD. Between the trimmed V and J ends, which lost 3 bases and 10 bases, there was a span of 14 bases. The CDR3, as DNA: TGTGCCACCAGTGATGGAGGACGGGGCGGAAAACTGTTTTTT. Translated: CATSDGGRGGKLFF.

This chain connects TRBV30 to TRBJ2-7; TRBD1 is a possible D gene (6 bases). Germline values: CDR1 GTSNPN, CDR2 SVGIG (reference sequence). CDR3 size: 14 residues. The germline V and J ends were trimmed by 3 bases and 2 bases, with 14 bases remaining between them. CDR3 region: CAWSKRKGAYEQYF. The DNA of the CDR3 is TGTGCCTGGAGCAAACGGAAGGGGGCCTACGAGCAGTACTTC.

In this sample, this clonotype turned up a few times. The rearrangement uses TRBV15 and TRBJ1-1, with D unresolved. CDR1 and CDR2 from the germline V gene are LNHNV and YYDKDF (reference sequence). CDR3 length: 13 amino acids. V lost 4 bases and J 1 base, leaving 7 bases between the germline ends. The CDR3: CATSTPGNTEAFF. The DNA of the CDR3 is TGTGCCACCAGCACCCCAGGGAACACTGAAGCTTTCTTT.

This clonotype was found a few times. The chain combines TRBV7-3 with TRBJ1-2; 9 bases fit TRBD1. Germline values: CDR1 SGHTA, CDR2 FQGTGA. V was clipped by 2 bases and J by 5 bases; unmatched bases: 12. The CDR3 loop spans 17 amino acids. In DNA, the CDR3 is TGTGCCAGCAGCTTAGGGACAGGGTTTGCGTCCTTATATGGCTACACCTTC. Amino acids: CASSLGTGFASLYGYTF. Drawing the rest from reference TRBV7-3 and TRBJ1-2, the complete variable domain is GAGVSQTPSNKVTEKGKYVELRCDPISGHTALYWYRQSLGQGPEFLIYFQGTGAADDSGLPNDRFFAVRPEGSVSTLKIQRTERGDSAVYLCASSLGTGFASLYGYTFGSGTRLTVV.

The chain uses TRBV4-2 and TRBJ2-1; TRBD2 aligns across 8 bases. The CDR3 is 15 residues long. Germline lookup yields CDR1 LGHNA and CDR2 YNFKEQ. Trimming removed 0 bases from V and 7 bases from J; junction bases left unmatched: 5. CDR3 DNA: TGTGCCAGCAGCCAAGAGTACGGGGGGGGGAATGAGCAGTTCTTC. This gives the protein CASSQEYGGGNEQFF.

The V and J genes are TRBV7-2 and TRBJ1-2; 9 bases align to TRBD1. There are 15 residues in the CDR3. J gave up 8 bases and V 1 base, and 8 bases lay outside the gene matches. Germline loops: CDR1 SGHTA, CDR2 FQGNSA. The CDR3: CASSLEVDRGYGYTF. The CDR3, as DNA: TGTGCCAGCAGCTTAGAAGTGGACAGGGGCTACGGCTACACCTTC.

This clonotype was observed a few times. A read error is possible here, since a much larger clone lies one base away. The V and J genes are TRBV7-2 and TRBJ2-7, with D maybe TRBD1 (6 bases). The germline V and J ends were trimmed by 8 bases and 4 bases, with 21 bases remaining between them. Germline V CDR1 and CDR2: SGHTA, FQGNSA. The CDR3 has 15 amino acids. The CDR3 reads CASGPQQGHFYEQYF. For the CDR3, the DNA is TGTGCCAGCGGCCCACAGCAGGGACATTTTTACGAGCAGTACTTC. The entire variable domain, with the rest obtained from reference TRBV7-2 and TRBJ2-7, is as follows: GAGVSQSPSNKVTEKGKDVELRCDPISGHTALYWYRQSLGQGLEFLIYFQGNSAPDKSGLPSDRFSAERTGGSVSTLTIQRTQQEDSAVYLCASGPQQGHFYEQYFGPGTRLTVT.

This rearrangement joins TRBV6-5 to TRBJ2-3, with a weak D call TRBD1 (6 bases). The CDR3 extends over 15 amino acids. Trimming pared 5 bases from V and 1 base from J, leaving 13 bases between. Germline CDR1 is MNHEY and CDR2 is SVGAGI. The CDR3 spells CASSVQGRGTDTQYF. CDR3 coding DNA: TGTGCCAGCAGTGTGCAGGGGCGAGGCACAGATACGCAGTATTTT.

The V gene is TRBV7-2, the J gene TRBJ2-2; D is uncertain. There are 16 residues in the CDR3. Germline lookup yields CDR1 SGHTA and CDR2 FQGNSA. Trimming cost V 2 bases and J 0 bases, with 10 bases left between them. This CDR3 reads CASSLNAGANTGELFF. In nucleotides, the CDR3 is TGTGCCAGCAGCTTAAATGCCGGTGCGAACACCGGGGAGCTGTTTTTT.

This clonotype was recorded many times. The V call is TRBV5-1, the J call TRBJ2-3; D is possibly TRBD1 (6 bases). The CDR3 totals 15 residues. CDR1 SGHRS and CDR2 YFSETQ come from the germline V gene. Trimming took 0 bases from V and 5 from J, leaving 13 bases between them. The CDR3 protein is CASSLARGRGDTQYF. The CDR3, as DNA: TGCGCCAGCAGCTTGGCCAGGGGAAGAGGAGATACGCAGTATTTT. Variable domain in full (rest from reference TRBV5-1 and TRBJ2-3): KAGVTQTPRYLIKTRGQQVTLSCSPISGHRSVSWYQQTPGQGLQFLFEYFSETQRNKGNFPGRFSGRQFSNSRSEMNVSTLELGDSALYLCASSLARGRGDTQYFGPGTRLTVL.

This clonotype came up many times. The junction differs from germline at one of its ends, possibly a read error. The CDR3 loop reads CASSQANYGYTF. CDR3 sequence (DNA): TGTGCCAGCAGCCAAGCTAACTATGGCTACACCTTC. The chain recombines TRBV4-1 with TRBJ1-2; D remains ambiguous. Germline V gene lookup returns CDR1 MGHRA and CDR2 YSYEKL. The CDR3 contains 12 residues.

The V call is TRBV5-1, the J call TRBJ1-5; possibly TRBD1 for D (5 bases). Germline CDR1 and CDR2: SGHRS and YFSETQ. The CDR3 runs to 15 residues. V lost 0 bases and J 7 bases, leaving 14 bases between the germline ends. The CDR3 reads CASSLVSGTEQPQHF. As DNA, the CDR3 is TGCGCCAGCAGCTTGGTGTCCGGGACGGAACAGCCCCAGCATTTT.